These T cell receptor beta chains were read from a single sample in a study of T cell repertoires in aging, cancer and after chemotherapy. A single record per CDR3 protein comes from TCRdb applying MiXCR to the multiplex PCR reads. The sample shows 4,000 or so distinct CDR3 sequences, about 26% of them seen only once. The sequencing sample was made of blood. These receptor sequences come from a human donor with a solid tumor. CDR3s include the opening cysteine and the closing phenylalanine or tryptophan. D genes are given only for firm matches. The size entry is marked missing in some rows and otherwise reads once, few, many or a size class.

abundance	d_gene	v_gene	j_gene	CDR3nt	CDR3aa
few	.	TRBV12-3/TRBV12-4	TRBJ2-3	TGTGCCAGCAGTTTTGACCCTAGCACAGATACGCAGTATTTT	CASSFDPSTDTQYF
large	TRBD2	TRBV29-1	TRBJ2-2	TGCAGCGTTGCGAGCGGGAGTTCCACCGGGGAGCTGTTTTTT	CSVASGSSTGELFF
medium-sized	.	TRBV6-6	TRBJ2-1	TGTGCCAGCAGTCCGGGACCCTACAATGAGCAGTTCTTC	CASSPGPYNEQFF
.	.	TRBV7-9	TRBJ1-2	TGTGCCAGCAGCTTAGATACACTCCACTATGGCTACACCTTC	CASSLDTLHYGYTF
.	TRBD1	TRBV20-1	TRBJ2-1	TGCAGTGCTAGAGATGGACAGGCGGACAATGACCAGTTCTTC	CSARDGQADNDQFF
large	.	TRBV29-1	TRBJ2-3	TGCAGCGTAAGAGGGCCGCACCGCGCCGGGACAGATACGCAGTATTTT	CSVRGPHRAGTDTQYF
.	.	TRBV20-1	TRBJ2-5	TGCAGTGCTAGGCTTTTTAGGGGCAGAGAGACCCAGTACTTC	CSARLFRGRETQYF
few	.	TRBV28	TRBJ2-5	TGTGCCAGCATCGGGTCCGGGGAGACCCAGTACTTC	CASIGSGETQYF
few	.	TRBV6-1	TRBJ1-1	TGTGCCAGCAGTAACAGGGTGAGGGGCACTGAAGCTTTCTTT	CASSNRVRGTEAFF
medium-sized	TRBD2	TRBV5-5	TRBJ2-1	TGTGCCAGCGGGGCGACTAGCGGGAGTAATGAGCAGTTCTTC	CASGATSGSNEQFF
medium-sized	.	TRBV10-3	TRBJ1-4	TGTGCCATCAGTGAGTCTATCTACCTCAACGGAGTGGGGGGAAAACTGTTTTTT	CAISESIYLNGVGGKLFF
medium-sized	TRBD2	TRBV12-3/TRBV12-4	TRBJ2-1	TGTGCCAGCTTCGGACTAGCGACAAACAATGAGCAGTTCTTC	CASFGLATNNEQFF
few	TRBD2	TRBV7-2	TRBJ2-1	TGTGCCAGCAGCTACCTAGCGGGTATGGACAATGAGCAGTTCTTC	CASSYLAGMDNEQFF
.	.	TRBV18	TRBJ2-1	TGTGCCAGCTCACCAACGCCCCTAGTGGGGCAGTTCTTC	CASSPTPLVGQFF
few	TRBD2	TRBV7-9	TRBJ2-7	TGTGCCAGCAGCTTAGTGGTAGCGGGAGCCGAGCAGTACTTC	CASSLVVAGAEQYF
medium-sized	.	TRBV6-5	TRBJ2-2	TGTGCCAGCAGTTACTCACCTAGCCCTTACACCGGGGAGCTGTTTTTT	CASSYSPSPYTGELFF
.	TRBD1	TRBV6-5	TRBJ1-1	TGTGCCAGCAGTTACGAGTACGACAGGGGAAGGGTTAACACTGAAGCTTTCTTT	CASSYEYDRGRVNTEAFF
.	.	TRBV10-3	TRBJ1-3	TGTGCCATCAGTGAGACGAGAATGTCCACATATTTT	CAISETRMSTYF
.	.	TRBV4-1	TRBJ1-6	TGCGCCAGCAGCGGGACCGGGAATTCACCCCTCCACTTT	CASSGTGNSPLHF
.	.	TRBV7-6	TRBJ2-5	TGTGCCAGCAGCTTAGAGTCCGGGTGGGGAGAGACCCAGTACTTC	CASSLESGWGETQYF
.	TRBD1	TRBV5-6	TRBJ1-6	TGTGCCAGCAGCTTCCAGGGACAGACCTATAATTCACCCCTCCACTTT	CASSFQGQTYNSPLHF
medium-sized	.	TRBV12-3/TRBV12-4	TRBJ2-2	TGTGCCAGCAGTTTAGGTGGACTTTACACCGGGGAGCTGTTTTTT	CASSLGGLYTGELFF
.	.	TRBV5-1	TRBJ2-6	TGCGCCAGCAGCATCGTATCGGGCTCTGGGGCCAACGTCCTGACTTTC	CASSIVSGSGANVLTF
medium-sized	TRBD2	TRBV5-6	TRBJ2-7	TGTGCCAGCAGCTTACTAGCGGCCCTGGGGGAGCAGTACTTC	CASSLLAALGEQYF
.	TRBD2	TRBV5-1	TRBJ2-1	TGCGCCAGCAGCCCAACCCTGGGCGGGAGGGCCAATGAGCAGTTCTTC	CASSPTLGGRANEQFF
.	.	TRBV20-1	TRBJ2-7	TGCAGTGTCCAGGGATCCTACGAGCAGTACTTC	CSVQGSYEQYF
medium-sized	TRBD2	TRBV5-4	TRBJ2-2	TGTGCCAGCAGCACCGGACTAGCGGGTGACACCGGGGAGCTGTTTTTT	CASSTGLAGDTGELFF
few	.	TRBV5-1	TRBJ2-5	TGCGCCAGCAGCTTCCAAGAGACCCAGTACTTC	CASSFQETQYF
medium-sized	.	TRBV27	TRBJ1-1	TGTGCCAGCAGTTTGGGGGACCCAAACACTGAAGCTTTCTTT	CASSLGDPNTEAFF
few	.	TRBV7-9	TRBJ2-3	TGTGCCAGCAGATGGGGGTTCGATACGCAGTATTTT	CASRWGFDTQYF
medium-sized	TRBD2	TRBV29-1	TRBJ2-3	TGCAGCCCCTGGGGGGGGAGAGGGGATACGCAGTATTTT	CSPWGGRGDTQYF
medium-sized	TRBD2	TRBV30	TRBJ2-7	TGTGCCTGGAGGCCCAGCGGGACCTACGAGCAGTACTTC	CAWRPSGTYEQYF
medium-sized	.	TRBV19	TRBJ2-3	TGTGCCAGTAGTATAGGAGGGCGAACAGATACGCAGTATTTT	CASSIGGRTDTQYF
medium-sized	.	TRBV10-3	TRBJ1-1	TGTGCCATCAGGGACGACAGGTACAACGCTGAAGCTTTCTTT	CAIRDDRYNAEAFF
medium-sized	.	TRBV27	TRBJ2-7	TGTGCCAGCAGTTTACATAGGAGTGGGAGTGGAACCTACGAGCAGTACTTC	CASSLHRSGSGTYEQYF
.	.	TRBV5-1	TRBJ2-3	TGCGCCAGCAAAGGGTTTGCTAGCACAGATACGCAGTATTTT	CASKGFASTDTQYF
few	TRBD2	TRBV12-3/TRBV12-4	TRBJ2-3	TGTGCCAGCAGTTTTTACCTAGCGGGAGATGGCACAGATACGCAGTATTTT	CASSFYLAGDGTDTQYF
.	.	TRBV24-1	TRBJ1-5	TGTGCCACCAGTGAACACACAGGGTTCAGCAATCAGCCCCAGCATTTT	CATSEHTGFSNQPQHF
.	.	TRBV7-9	TRBJ1-2	TGTGCCAGCAGCACCAGAACTAACTATGGCTACACCTTC	CASSTRTNYGYTF
once	.	TRBV12-3/TRBV12-4	TRBJ1-2	TGTGCCAGCAGAGGAATTCCGAACTATGGCTACACCTTC	CASRGIPNYGYTF
medium-sized	TRBD2	TRBV24-1	TRBJ2-2	TGTGCCACCAGTGACCCTAGCGGGAGGGACACCGGGGAGCTGTTTTTT	CATSDPSGRDTGELFF
.	.	TRBV5-1	TRBJ1-4	TGCGCCAGCAGCCTGGGGCTTCAGTTTGCAACTAATGAAAAACTGTTTTTT	CASSLGLQFATNEKLFF
.	TRBD2	TRBV10-3	TRBJ2-7	TGTGCCATCAGTGATGGGGGGGGGTGGGGTGAGCAGTACTTC	CAISDGGGWGEQYF
.	TRBD2	TRBV11-2	TRBJ2-3	TGTGCCAGCAGCTTAGTAGCCCTGCTAGCGGGTGAGACAGATACGCAGTATTTT	CASSLVALLAGETDTQYF
medium-sized	.	TRBV10-3	TRBJ2-2	TGTGCCATCAGTGAGCGGGCGGTCCCCACCGGGGAGCTGTTTTTT	CAISERAVPTGELFF
.	TRBD1	TRBV10-3	TRBJ1-2	TGTGCCATCAGAGACACAGGGGCCACAAACTATGGCTACACCTTC	CAIRDTGATNYGYTF
large	.	TRBV29-1	TRBJ2-3	TGCAGCGTTGACCGGGGTACGCAGTATTTT	CSVDRGTQYF
medium-sized	.	TRBV6-5	TRBJ1-5	TGTGCCAGCAGTGGCCGGGGCACTTATAGCAATCAGCCCCAGCATTTT	CASSGRGTYSNQPQHF